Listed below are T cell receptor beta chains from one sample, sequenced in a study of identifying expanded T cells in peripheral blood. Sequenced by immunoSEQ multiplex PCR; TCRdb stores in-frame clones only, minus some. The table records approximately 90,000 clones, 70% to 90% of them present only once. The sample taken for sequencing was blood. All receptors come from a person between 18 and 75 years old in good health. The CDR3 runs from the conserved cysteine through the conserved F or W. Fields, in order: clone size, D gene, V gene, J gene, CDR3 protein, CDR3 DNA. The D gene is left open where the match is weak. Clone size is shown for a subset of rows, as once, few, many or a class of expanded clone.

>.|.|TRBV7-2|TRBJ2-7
CASSLDAARVAEQYF
TGTGCCAGCAGCTTAGACGCAGCGAGGGTTGCCGAGCAGTACTTC
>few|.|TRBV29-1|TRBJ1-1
CSVERFNTEAFF
TGCAGCGTTGAACGGTTTAACACTGAAGCTTTCTTT
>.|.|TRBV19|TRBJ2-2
CASIAQRNTGELFF
TGTGCCAGTATCGCACAGCGGAACACCGGGGAGCTGTTTTTT
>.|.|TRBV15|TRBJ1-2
CATSRDLHYGYTF
TGTGCCACCAGCAGAGATCTCCACTATGGCTACACCTTC
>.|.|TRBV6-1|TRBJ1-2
CASSEVTVDNYGYTF
TGTGCCAGCAGTGAAGTCACAGTTGATAACTATGGCTACACCTTC
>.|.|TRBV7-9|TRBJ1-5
CASTDWSSQPQHF
TGTGCCAGTACGGACTGGAGCTCCCAGCCCCAGCATTTT
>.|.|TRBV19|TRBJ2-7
CASSDGLGGAFGYEQYF
TGTGCCAGTAGTGACGGGCTCGGGGGCGCCTTTGGTTACGAGCAGTACTTC
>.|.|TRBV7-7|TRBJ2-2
CASSFSLSAGELFF
TGTGCCAGCAGCTTCAGTTTATCGGCCGGGGAGCTGTTTTTT
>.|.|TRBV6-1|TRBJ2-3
CASSETGADTQYF
TGTGCCAGCAGTGAAACGGGGGCAGATACGCAGTATTTT
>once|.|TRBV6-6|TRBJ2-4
CASSLRVSGAKNIQYF
TGTGCCAGCAGTTTACGGGTGTCAGGGGCCAAAAACATTCAGTACTTC
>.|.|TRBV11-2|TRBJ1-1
CASSLPAVEAFF
TGTGCCAGCAGCCTACCCGCGGTTGAAGCTTTCTTT
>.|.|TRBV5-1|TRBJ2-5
CASSARGSGEETQYF
TGCGCCAGCAGTGCGAGGGGTTCCGGAGAAGAGACCCAGTACTTC
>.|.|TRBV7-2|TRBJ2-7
CASSPDRGREQYF
TGTGCCAGCAGCCCGGACCGAGGTCGGGAGCAGTACTTC
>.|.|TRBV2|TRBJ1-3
CASSSPLGGNTIYF
TGTGCCAGCAGTTCCCCCCTCGGGGGAAACACCATATATTTT
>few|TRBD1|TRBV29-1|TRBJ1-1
CSVDSGRGRTEAFF
TGCAGCGTTGATTCGGGGAGGGGGCGAACTGAAGCTTTCTTT
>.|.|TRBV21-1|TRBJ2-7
CASTHFVYEQYF
TGTGCCAGCACCCATTTTGTGTACGAGCAGTACTTC
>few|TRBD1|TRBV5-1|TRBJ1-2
CASRLTGDDYGYTF
TGCGCCAGCAGACTTACAGGGGACGACTATGGCTACACCTTC
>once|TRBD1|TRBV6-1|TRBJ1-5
CASSRDRSNQPQHF
TGTGCCAGCAGTAGGGACAGGAGCAATCAGCCCCAGCATTTT
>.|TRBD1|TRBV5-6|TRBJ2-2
CASSGEWTGGPGELFF
TGTGCCAGCAGCGGGGAATGGACAGGGGGCCCCGGGGAGCTGTTTTTT
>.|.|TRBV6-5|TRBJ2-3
CASSYSSDTQYF
TGTGCCAGCAGTTACTCTTCGGATACGCAGTATTTT
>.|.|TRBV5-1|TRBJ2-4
CASSLTGVAFTLAKNIQYF
TGCGCCAGCAGCTTGACCGGGGTAGCCTTTACCCTAGCCAAAAACATTCAGTACTTC
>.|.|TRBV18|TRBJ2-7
CASSSPDSYEQYF
TGTGCCAGCTCATCCCCCGACAGCTACGAGCAGTACTTC
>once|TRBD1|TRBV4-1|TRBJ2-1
CASSQGVRTGAYNEQFF
TGCGCCAGCAGCCAAGGGGTCCGGACAGGGGCTTACAATGAGCAGTTCTTC
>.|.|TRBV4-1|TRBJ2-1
CASSPRGLSNNEQFF
TGCGCCAGCAGCCCAAGGGGACTGTCAAACAATGAGCAGTTCTTC
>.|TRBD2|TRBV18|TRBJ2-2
CASSPRTSGVTSGELFF
TGTGCCAGCTCACCACGGACTAGCGGGGTGACGAGCGGGGAGCTGTTTTTT
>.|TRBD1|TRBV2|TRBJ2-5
CASTGQGDYQETQYF
TGTGCCAGCACCGGACAGGGGGACTACCAAGAGACCCAGTACTTC
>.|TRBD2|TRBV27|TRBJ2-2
CASSLKAGVNTGELFF
TGTGCCAGCAGTTTAAAAGCGGGGGTGAACACCGGGGAGCTGTTTTTT
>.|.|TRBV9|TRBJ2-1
CASSVEVGSSYNEQFF
TGTGCCAGCAGCGTAGAAGTTGGGAGCTCCTACAATGAGCAGTTCTTC
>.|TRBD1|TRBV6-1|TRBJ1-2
CASSSNRGRRDGYTF
TGTGCCAGCAGTTCGAACAGGGGGCGACGAGATGGCTACACCTTC
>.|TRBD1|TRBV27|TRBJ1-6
CASSLRHNRGRTNSPLHF
TGTGCCAGCAGTTTGAGGCATAACAGGGGGCGAACCAATTCACCCCTCCACTTT
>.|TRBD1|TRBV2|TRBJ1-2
CASRDIGTGSSYGYTF
TGTGCCAGCAGGGACATCGGGACAGGGTCATCCTATGGCTACACCTTC
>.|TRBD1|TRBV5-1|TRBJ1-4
CASSRGTGDNEKLFF
TGCGCCAGCAGCCGAGGGACAGGGGATAATGAAAAACTGTTTTTT
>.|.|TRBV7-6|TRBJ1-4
CASRKEQGSLMDEKLFF
TGTGCCAGCAGGAAGGAACAGGGAAGTTTGATGGATGAAAAACTGTTTTTT
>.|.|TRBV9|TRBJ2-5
CASSGAGQTFQYF
TGTGCCAGCAGCGGTGCGGGGCAAACGTTCCAGTACTTC
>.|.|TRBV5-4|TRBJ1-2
CASTLSSLDSFHYGYTF
TGTGCCAGCACCCTATCTTCCCTCGACAGCTTTCATTATGGCTACACCTTC
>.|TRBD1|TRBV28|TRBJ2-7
CASSTASTGDYEQYF
TGTGCCAGCTCCACCGCTTCGACAGGGGACTACGAGCAGTACTTC
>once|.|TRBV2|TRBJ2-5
CASSAYRGGETQYF
TGTGCCAGCAGTGCCTACAGGGGAGGAGAGACCCAGTACTTC
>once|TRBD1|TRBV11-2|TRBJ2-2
CASSRQGSFTGELFF
TGTGCCAGCAGCCGACAGGGGTCCTTCACCGGGGAGCTGTTTTTT
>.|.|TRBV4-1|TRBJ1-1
CASSQESGQNTEAFF
TGCGCCAGCAGCCAAGAGTCGGGGCAGAACACTGAAGCTTTCTTT
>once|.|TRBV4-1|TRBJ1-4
CASSQVLLATNEKLFF
TGCGCCAGCAGCCAAGTCCTACTAGCAACTAATGAAAAACTGTTTTTT
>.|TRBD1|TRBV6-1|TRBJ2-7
CASSPSTGIEDF
TGTGCCAGCAGTCCCTCGACAGGGATAGAAGACTTC
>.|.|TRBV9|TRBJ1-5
CASSVGRGGNQPQHF
TGTGCCAGCAGCGTAGGGAGGGGAGGAAATCAGCCCCAGCATTTT
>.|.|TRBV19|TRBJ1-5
CASSPGTVEVYSNQPQHF
TGTGCCAGTAGCCCAGGGACCGTGGAGGTCTATAGCAATCAGCCCCAGCATTTT
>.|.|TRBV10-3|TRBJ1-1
CAISESRRQMNTEAFF
TGTGCCATCAGTGAGTCGAGACGGCAGATGAACACTGAAGCTTTCTTT
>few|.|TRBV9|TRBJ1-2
CASSVGIQNYGYTF
TGTGCCAGCAGCGTAGGCATACAGAACTATGGCTACACCTTC
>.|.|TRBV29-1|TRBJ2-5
CSVHSGETQYF
TGCAGCGTACACAGTGGAGAGACCCAGTACTTC
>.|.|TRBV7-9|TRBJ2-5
CASSAILQETQYF
TGTGCCAGCAGCGCTATCCTACAAGAGACCCAGTACTTC
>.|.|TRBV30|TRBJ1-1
CAWSVQLNTEAFF
TGTGCCTGGAGTGTACAACTGAACACTGAAGCTTTCTTT
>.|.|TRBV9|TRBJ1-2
CASSDPPNPRQTYGYTF
TGTGCCAGCAGCGACCCCCCAAACCCTAGACAGACCTATGGCTACACCTTC
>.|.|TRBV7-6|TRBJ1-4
CASSSTGRGANEKLFF
TGTGCCAGCAGCTCTACAGGGAGGGGAGCTAATGAAAAACTGTTTTTT
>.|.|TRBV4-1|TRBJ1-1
CASSQVRMNTEAFF
TGCGCCAGCAGCCAAGTTCGGATGAACACTGAAGCTTTCTTT
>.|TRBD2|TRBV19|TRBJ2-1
CASSISGTTYNEQFF
TGTGCCAGTAGTATTTCGGGGACTACCTACAATGAGCAGTTCTTC
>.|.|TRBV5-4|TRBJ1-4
CASSFGAVGKLFF
TGTGCCAGCAGCTTCGGGGCCGTGGGGAAACTGTTTTTT